This T cell receptor beta chain appears in the sequencing data of a study of vaccination effects on CD4 cells after COVID-19. This clone was seen a handful of times. Antigen specificity is unknown. Before any sequencing was done, the ViraFEST assay used viral peptide pools to expand antigen-specific CD4+ T cells. The culture ran for about 11 days, and then CD4+ T cells were isolated. The person had PCR-confirmed SARS-CoV-2 infection between March and December 2020. The protocol was immunoSEQ multiplex PCR, while the TCRdb copy is restricted to in-frame clones and leaves out a portion. Found here are tens of thousands of clones, roughly 73% of them singletons; the top ten hold around 4.6%. The length of the CDR3 is 16 residues. Trimming pared 0 bases from V and 0 bases from J, leaving 10 bases between. CDR1 and CDR2 (germline): MNHEY, SVGAGI.

The chain has TRBV6-5 and TRBJ2-3; D remains ambiguous. The clonotype was recovered from a human donor who had a prior SARS-CoV-2 infection. The sequencing used CD4+ T cells from PBMCs cultured with HIV peptides, collected before COVID-19 vaccination. Noted subset: HIV-1 Nef peptide pool negative control/reference culture. For the CDR3, the DNA is TGTGCCAGCAGTTACTCGAACCAGCAAAGCACAGATACGCAGTATTTT. Translating it yields CASSYSNQQSTDTQYF.